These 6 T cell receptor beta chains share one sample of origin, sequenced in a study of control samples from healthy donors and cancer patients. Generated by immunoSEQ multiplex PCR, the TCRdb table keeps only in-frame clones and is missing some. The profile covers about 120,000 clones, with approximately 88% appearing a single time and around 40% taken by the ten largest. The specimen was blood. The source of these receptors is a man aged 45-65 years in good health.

CDR3 sequence (DNA): TGTGCCAGCAGTGAAGGGGGGACAGGGGGTCCTGGAAACACCATATATTTT. Its translation is CASSEGGTGGPGNTIYF. The chain recombines TRBV6-1 with TRBJ1-3; TRBD1 aligns across 11 bases. J gave up 2 bases and V 1 base, and 4 bases lay outside the gene matches. The germline CDR1 and CDR2 sequences are MNHNS and SASEGT. The CDR3 is 17 residues long.

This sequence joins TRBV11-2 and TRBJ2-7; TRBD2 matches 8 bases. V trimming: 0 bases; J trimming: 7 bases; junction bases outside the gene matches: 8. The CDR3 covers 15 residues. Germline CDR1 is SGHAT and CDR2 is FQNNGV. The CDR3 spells CASSLDLLAGQEQYF. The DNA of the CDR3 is TGTGCCAGCAGCTTAGATCTGTTAGCGGGGCAAGAGCAGTACTTC.

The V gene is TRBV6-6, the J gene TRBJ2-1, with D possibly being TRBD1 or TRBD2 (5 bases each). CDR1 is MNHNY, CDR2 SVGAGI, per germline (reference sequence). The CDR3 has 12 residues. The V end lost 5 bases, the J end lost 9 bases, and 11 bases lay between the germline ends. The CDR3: CASSTAGAEQFF. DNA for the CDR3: TGTGCCAGCAGTACCGCCGGGGCTGAGCAGTTCTTC.

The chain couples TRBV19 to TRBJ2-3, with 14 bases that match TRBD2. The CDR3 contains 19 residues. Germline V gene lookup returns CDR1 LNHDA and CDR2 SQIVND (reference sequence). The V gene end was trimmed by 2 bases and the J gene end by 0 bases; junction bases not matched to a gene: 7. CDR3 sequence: CASSIHWTSGGTSTDTQYF. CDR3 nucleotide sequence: TGTGCCAGTAGTATACATTGGACTAGCGGGGGGACTAGCACAGATACGCAGTATTTT.

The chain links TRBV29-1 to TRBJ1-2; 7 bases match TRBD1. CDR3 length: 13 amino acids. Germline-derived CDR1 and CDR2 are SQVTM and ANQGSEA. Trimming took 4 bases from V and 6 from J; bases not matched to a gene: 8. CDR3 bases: TGCAGCGTTGGGGGACTTCAGGGGGATGGCTACACCTTC. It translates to CSVGGLQGDGYTF.

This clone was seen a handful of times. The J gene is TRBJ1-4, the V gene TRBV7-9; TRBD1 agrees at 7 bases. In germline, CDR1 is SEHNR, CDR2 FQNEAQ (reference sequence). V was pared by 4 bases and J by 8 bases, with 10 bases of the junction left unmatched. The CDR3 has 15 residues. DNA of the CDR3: TGTGCCAGCAGCTCCACCGGGACAGCATTCGAAAAACTGTTTTTT. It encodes CASSSTGTAFEKLFF.